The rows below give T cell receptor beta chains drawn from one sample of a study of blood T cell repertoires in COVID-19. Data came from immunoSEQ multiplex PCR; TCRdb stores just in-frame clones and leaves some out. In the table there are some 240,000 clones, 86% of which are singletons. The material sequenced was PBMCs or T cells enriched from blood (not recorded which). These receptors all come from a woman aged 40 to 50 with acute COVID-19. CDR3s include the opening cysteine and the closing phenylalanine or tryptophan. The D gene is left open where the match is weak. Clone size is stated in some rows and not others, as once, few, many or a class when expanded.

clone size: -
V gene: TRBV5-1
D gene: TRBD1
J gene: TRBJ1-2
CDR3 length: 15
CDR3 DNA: TGCGCCAGCAGCATCACAGGGGCCTTCGACTATGGCTACACCTTC
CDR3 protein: CASSITGAFDYGYTF

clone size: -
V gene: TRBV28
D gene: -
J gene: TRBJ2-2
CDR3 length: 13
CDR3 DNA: TGTGCCAGCAGCCTAGGGGAAACCGGGGAGCTGTTTTTT
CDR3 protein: CASSLGETGELFF

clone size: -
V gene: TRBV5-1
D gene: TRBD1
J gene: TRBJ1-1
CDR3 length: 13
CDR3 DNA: TGCGCCAGCAACCTGGGACAGGACACTGAAGCTTTCTTT
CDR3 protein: CASNLGQDTEAFF

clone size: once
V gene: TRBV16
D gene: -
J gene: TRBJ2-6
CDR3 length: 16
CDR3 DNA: TGTGCCAGCAGCCAATCCTGGGGGGTTGGGGCCAACGTCCTGACTTTC
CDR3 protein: CASSQSWGVGANVLTF

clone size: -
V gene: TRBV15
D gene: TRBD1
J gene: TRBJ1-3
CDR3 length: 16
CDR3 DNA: TGTGCCACCAGCAGATGGGACAGGGGATCTGGAAACACCATATATTTT
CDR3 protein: CATSRWDRGSGNTIYF

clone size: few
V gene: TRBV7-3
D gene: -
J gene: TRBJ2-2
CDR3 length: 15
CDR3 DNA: TGTGCCAGCAGCTTAACTCGGGAGTTGGCCGGGGAGCTGTTTTTT
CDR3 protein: CASSLTRELAGELFF

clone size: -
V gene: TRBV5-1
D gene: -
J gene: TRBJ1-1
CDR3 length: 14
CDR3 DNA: TGCGCCAGCAGCTTGAGCAGGGCGAAAACTGAAGCTTTCTTT
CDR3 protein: CASSLSRAKTEAFF

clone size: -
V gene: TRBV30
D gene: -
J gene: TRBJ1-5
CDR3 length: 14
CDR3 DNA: TGTGCCTGGAGTGTAAAGGGGCCGTACCAGCCCCAGCATTTT
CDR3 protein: CAWSVKGPYQPQHF

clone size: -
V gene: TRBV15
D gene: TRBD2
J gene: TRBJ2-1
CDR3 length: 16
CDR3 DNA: TGTGCCACCAGCAGTGTGGCTAGCGGGAGCTACAATGAGCAGTTCTTC
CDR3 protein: CATSSVASGSYNEQFF

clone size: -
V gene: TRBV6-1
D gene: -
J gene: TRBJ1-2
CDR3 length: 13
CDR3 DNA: TGTGCCAGCAGTGAAAGGGGTAACTATGGCTACACCTTC
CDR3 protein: CASSERGNYGYTF

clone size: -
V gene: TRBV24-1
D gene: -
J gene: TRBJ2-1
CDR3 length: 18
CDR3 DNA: TGTGCCACCAGTGATTCCAGTGGCGGATTAAGCTCCTACAATGAGCAGTTCTTC
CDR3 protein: CATSDSSGGLSSYNEQFF

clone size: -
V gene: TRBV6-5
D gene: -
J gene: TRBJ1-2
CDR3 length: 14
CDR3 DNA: TGTGCCAGCAGTTACACCGGGAGGGAAAATGGCTACACCTTC
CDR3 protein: CASSYTGRENGYTF

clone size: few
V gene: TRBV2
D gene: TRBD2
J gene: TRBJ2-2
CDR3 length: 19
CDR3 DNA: TGTGCCAGCAGTGAAGGGTCTGGGTGGCTAGCGGCGAACACCGGGGAGCTGTTTTTT
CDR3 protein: CASSEGSGWLAANTGELFF

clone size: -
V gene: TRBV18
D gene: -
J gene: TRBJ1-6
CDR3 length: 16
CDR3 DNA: TGTGCCAGCTCACCACCAAGGTCGGGGGGCGATTCACCCCTCCACTTT
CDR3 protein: CASSPPRSGGDSPLHF

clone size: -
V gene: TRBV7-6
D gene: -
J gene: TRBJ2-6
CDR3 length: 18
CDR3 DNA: TGTGCCAGCAGCTCACAGGGCCCACTATTCTCTGGGGCCAACGTCCTGACTTTC
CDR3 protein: CASSSQGPLFSGANVLTF

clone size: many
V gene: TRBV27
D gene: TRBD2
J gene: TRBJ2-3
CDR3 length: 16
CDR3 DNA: TGTGCCAGCAGTTTACAGGGACTAGCCGGCACAGATACGCAGTATTTT
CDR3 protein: CASSLQGLAGTDTQYF

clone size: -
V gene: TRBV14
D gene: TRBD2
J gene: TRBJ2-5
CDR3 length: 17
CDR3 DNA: TGTGCCAGCAGCCAAGGACTAGCGGGAGATCTTTCAGAGACCCAGTACTTC
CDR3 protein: CASSQGLAGDLSETQYF

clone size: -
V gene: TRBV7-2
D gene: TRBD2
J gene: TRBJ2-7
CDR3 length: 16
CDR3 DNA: TGTGCCAGCAGCTTAGGGTTTAGCGGGAGTAACTACGAGCAGTACTTC
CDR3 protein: CASSLGFSGSNYEQYF

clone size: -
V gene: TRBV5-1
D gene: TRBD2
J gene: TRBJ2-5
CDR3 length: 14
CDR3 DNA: TGCGCCAGCAGCTTGCTAGCGGAGGGGGAGACCCAGTACTTC
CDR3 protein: CASSLLAEGETQYF

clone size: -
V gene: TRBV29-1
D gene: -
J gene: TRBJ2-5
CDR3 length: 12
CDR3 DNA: TGCAGCGTTTTACAGAACCAAGAGACCCAGTACTTC
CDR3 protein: CSVLQNQETQYF

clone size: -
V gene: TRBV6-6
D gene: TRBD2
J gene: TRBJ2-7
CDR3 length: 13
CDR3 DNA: TGTGCCAGCAGAGCGGGACCAATCTACGAGCAGTACTTC
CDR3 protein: CASRAGPIYEQYF

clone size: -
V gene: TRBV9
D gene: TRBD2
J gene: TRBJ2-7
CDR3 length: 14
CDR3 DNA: TGTGCCAGCAGCGTAGGGAGCGGGAGGGACGAGCAGTACTTC
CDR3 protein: CASSVGSGRDEQYF

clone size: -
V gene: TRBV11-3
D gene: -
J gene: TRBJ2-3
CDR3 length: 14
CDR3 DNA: TGTGCCAGCAGCTTAAGACAGACCACAGATACGCAGTATTTT
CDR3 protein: CASSLRQTTDTQYF

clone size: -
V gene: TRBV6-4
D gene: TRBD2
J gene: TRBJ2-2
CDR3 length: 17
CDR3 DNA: TGTGCCAGCAGTAAGGCGACTAGCGGGGCGAACACCGGGGAGCTGTTTTTT
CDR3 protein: CASSKATSGANTGELFF

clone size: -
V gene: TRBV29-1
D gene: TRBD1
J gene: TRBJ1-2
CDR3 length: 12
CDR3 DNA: TGCAGCGCGTCTCAGGGGGCTGGAGGCTACACCTTC
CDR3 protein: CSASQGAGGYTF

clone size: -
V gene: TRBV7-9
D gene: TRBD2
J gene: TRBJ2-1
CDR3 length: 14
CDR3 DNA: TGTGCCAGCAGCCTCAGCGGGAGCAGGGATGAGCAGTTCTTC
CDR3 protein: CASSLSGSRDEQFF

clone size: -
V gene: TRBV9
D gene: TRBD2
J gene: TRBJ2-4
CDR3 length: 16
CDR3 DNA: TGTGCCAGCAGCGTAGGGCTAGCGGGAGCCAAAAACATTCAGTACTTC
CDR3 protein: CASSVGLAGAKNIQYF

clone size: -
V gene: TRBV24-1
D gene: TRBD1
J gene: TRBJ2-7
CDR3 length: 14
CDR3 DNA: TGTGCCACCAGTGATCTGGACAGGCCCTACGAGCAGTACTTC
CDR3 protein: CATSDLDRPYEQYF

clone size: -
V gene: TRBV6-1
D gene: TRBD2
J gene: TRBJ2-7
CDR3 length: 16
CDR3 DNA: TGTGCCAGCAGTGCCCTTTCTAGCGGGATTTCCTACGAGCAGTACTTC
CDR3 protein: CASSALSSGISYEQYF

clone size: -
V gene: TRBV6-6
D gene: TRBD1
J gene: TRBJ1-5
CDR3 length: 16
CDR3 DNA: TGTGCCAGCAGTTTTCCGCGGCAGGGGGCAGGACAGCCCCAGCATTTT
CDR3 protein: CASSFPRQGAGQPQHF

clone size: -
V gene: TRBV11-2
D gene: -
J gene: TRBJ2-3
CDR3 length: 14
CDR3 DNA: TGTGCCAGCAGCGCGTGGACAGGAGGGGATACGCAGTATTTT
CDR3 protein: CASSAWTGGDTQYF

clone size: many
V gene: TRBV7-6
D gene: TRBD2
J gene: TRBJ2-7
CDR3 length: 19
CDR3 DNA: TGTGCCAGCAGCTACCGCGAAGGATCTACTGGGCGGGAGGGCCACGAGCAGTACTTC
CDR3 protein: CASSYREGSTGREGHEQYF

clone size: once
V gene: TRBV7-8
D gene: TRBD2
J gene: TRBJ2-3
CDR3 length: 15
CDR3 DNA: TGTGCCAGCAGCTTATCATATAGCGGGCCAGATACGCAGTATTTT
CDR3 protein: CASSLSYSGPDTQYF

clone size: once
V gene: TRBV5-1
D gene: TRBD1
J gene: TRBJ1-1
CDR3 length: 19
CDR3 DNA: TGCGCCAGCAGCTCCCAAAATAGGACAGGGGGCGCTAGGAACACTGAAGCTTTCTTT
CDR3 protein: CASSSQNRTGGARNTEAFF

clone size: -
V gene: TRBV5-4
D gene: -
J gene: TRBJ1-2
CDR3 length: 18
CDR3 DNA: TGTGCCAGCAGCTTGGGGGGCGCCCCCCAAGTAGCCGTCTATGGCTACACCTTC
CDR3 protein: CASSLGGAPQVAVYGYTF

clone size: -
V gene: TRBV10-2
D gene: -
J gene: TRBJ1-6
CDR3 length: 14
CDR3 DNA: TGCGCCAGCAGTAAGGACGGGAATAATTCACCCCTCCACTTT
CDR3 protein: CASSKDGNNSPLHF

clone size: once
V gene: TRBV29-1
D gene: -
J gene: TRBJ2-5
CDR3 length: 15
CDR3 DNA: TGCAGCGCTTTAAGGGACTCCCAACGAGCTGAGACCCAGTACTTC
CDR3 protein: CSALRDSQRAETQYF

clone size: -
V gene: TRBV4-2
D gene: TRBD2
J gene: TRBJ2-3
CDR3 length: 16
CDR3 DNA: TGTGCCAGCAGCCAAGCCGGGACTAGCCGAACAGATACGCAGTATTTT
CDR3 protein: CASSQAGTSRTDTQYF

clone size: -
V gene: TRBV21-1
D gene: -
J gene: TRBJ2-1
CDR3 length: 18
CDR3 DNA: TGTGCCAGCAGCAAAGTTTGGAGGGCAGACCGGAAAAAAGATGAGCAGTTCTTC
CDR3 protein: CASSKVWRADRKKDEQFF

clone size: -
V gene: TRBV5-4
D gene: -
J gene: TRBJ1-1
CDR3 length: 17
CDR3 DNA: TGTGCCAGCAGCTTGGGGGTAGTGGGGCTGATGAACACTGAAGCTTTCTTT
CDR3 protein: CASSLGVVGLMNTEAFF

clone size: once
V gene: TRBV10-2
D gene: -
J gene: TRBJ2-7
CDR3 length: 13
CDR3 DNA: TGCGCCAGCACCCCTGGAGGGGTCTACGAGCAGTACTTC
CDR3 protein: CASTPGGVYEQYF

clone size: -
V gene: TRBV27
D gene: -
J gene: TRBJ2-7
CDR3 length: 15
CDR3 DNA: TGTGCCAGCAGTTTGGGTGGGAGCCCGCCAATCAAGCAGTACTTC
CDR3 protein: CASSLGGSPPIKQYF

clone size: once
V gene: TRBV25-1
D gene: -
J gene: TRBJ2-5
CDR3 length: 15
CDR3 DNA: TGTGCCAGCAGTGAAACCCTGGAGAGTGGAGAGACCCAGTACTTC
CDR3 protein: CASSETLESGETQYF